The entry below describes one TCR beta chain. These data are taken from a study of T cell changes during pregnancy in multiple sclerosis. Assay: immunoSEQ multiplex PCR; the TCRdb copy retains only in-frame clones and omits some. Here the sample spans around 69,000 clones, under 95% being singletons. V lost 6 bases and J 0 bases, leaving 12 bases between the germline ends. This CDR3 spans 16 amino acids. Germline assignment: CDR1 SEHNR and CDR2 FQNEAQ (reference sequence). Sequenced material: peripheral blood, taken in the third trimester of pregnancy. This chain uses TRBV7-9 with TRBJ1-6; D is unresolved. The receptor comes from a female donor with multiple sclerosis, enrolled in a pregnancy study. The CDR3 sequence is CASRYSGSSYNSPLHF. Here the CDR3 DNA reads TGTGCCAGCAGGTACAGCGGTAGCTCCTATAATTCACCCCTCCACTTT.